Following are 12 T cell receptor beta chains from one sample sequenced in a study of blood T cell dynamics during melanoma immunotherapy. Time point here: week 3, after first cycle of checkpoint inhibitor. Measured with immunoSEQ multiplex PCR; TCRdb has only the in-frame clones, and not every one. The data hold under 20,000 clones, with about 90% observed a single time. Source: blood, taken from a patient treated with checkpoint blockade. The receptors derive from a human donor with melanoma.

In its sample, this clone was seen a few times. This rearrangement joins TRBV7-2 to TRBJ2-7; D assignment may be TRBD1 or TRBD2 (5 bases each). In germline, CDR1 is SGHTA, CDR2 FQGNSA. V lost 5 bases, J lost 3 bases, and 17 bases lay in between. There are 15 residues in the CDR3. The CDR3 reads CASSQLPGRSYEQYF. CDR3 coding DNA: TGTGCCAGCAGCCAACTTCCGGGACGCAGCTACGAGCAGTACTTC.

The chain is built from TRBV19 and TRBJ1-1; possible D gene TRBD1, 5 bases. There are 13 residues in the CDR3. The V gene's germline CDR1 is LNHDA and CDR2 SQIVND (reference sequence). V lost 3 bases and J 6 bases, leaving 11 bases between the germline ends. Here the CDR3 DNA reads TGTGCCAGTAGTATGGGGAGGGGCGCTGAAGCTTTCTTT. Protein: CASSMGRGAEAFF.

CDR3 loop: CASSQDRGTEQFF. The CDR3, as DNA: TGCGCCAGCAGCCAAGATCGAGGGACTGAGCAGTTCTTC. The chain couples TRBV4-3 to TRBJ2-1, with D possibly being TRBD1 or TRBD2 (5 bases each). This CDR3 has 13 amino acids. Looked up from germline, CDR1 is LGHNA and CDR2 is YSLEER. V shed 0 bases and J shed 9 bases, with 9 bases lying between them.

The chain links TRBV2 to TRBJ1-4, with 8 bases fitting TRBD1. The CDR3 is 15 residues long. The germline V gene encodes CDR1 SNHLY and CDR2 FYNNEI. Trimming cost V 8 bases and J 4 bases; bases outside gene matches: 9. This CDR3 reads CASGGWTGLNEKLFF. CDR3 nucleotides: TGTGCCAGCGGGGGCTGGACAGGGCTTAATGAAAAACTGTTTTTT.

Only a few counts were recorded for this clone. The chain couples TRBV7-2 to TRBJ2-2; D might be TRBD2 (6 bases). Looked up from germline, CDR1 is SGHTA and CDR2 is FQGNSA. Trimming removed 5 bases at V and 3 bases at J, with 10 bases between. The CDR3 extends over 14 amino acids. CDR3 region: CASSPAGYTGELFF. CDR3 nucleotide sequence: TGTGCCAGCAGCCCGGCGGGGTACACCGGGGAGCTGTTTTTT.

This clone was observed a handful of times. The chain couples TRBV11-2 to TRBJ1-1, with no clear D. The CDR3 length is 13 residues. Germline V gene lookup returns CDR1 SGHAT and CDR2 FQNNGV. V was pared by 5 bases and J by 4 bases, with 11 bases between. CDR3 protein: CASSPLRATEAFF. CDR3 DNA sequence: TGTGCCAGCAGCCCTCTAAGGGCCACTGAAGCTTTCTTT.

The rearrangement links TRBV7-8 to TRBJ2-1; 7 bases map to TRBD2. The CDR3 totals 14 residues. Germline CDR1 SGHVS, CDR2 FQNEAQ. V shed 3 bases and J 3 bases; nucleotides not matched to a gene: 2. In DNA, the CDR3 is TGTGCCAGCAGCTTTCTAGCGGTCTACAATGAGCAGTTCTTC. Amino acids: CASSFLAVYNEQFF.

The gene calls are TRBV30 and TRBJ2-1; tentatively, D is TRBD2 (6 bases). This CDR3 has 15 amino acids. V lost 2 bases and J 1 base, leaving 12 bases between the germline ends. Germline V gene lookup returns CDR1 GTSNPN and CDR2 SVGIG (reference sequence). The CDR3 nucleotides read TGTGCCTGGAGTAGGTCCGGGAGTTCCTACAATGAGCAGTTCTTC. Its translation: CAWSRSGSSYNEQFF.

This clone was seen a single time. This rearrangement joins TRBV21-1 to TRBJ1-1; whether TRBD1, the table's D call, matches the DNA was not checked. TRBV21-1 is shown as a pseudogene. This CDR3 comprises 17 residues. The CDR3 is CASSNRAEEASNTEAFF. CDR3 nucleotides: TGTGCCAGCAGCAACAGGGCCGAAGAGGCTTCAAACACTGAAGCTTTCTTT.

This CDR3 reads CASSLGQKLSNQPQHF. The DNA for the CDR3 is TGTGCCAGCAGTTTAGGACAGAAACTGAGCAATCAGCCCCAGCATTTT. The chain is built from TRBV28 and TRBJ1-5; possible D gene TRBD1, 6 bases. The CDR3 covers 16 residues. The V gene lost 2 bases and the J gene lost 1 base, with 12 bases spanning the gap. Germline V CDR1 and CDR2: MDHEN, SYDVKM.

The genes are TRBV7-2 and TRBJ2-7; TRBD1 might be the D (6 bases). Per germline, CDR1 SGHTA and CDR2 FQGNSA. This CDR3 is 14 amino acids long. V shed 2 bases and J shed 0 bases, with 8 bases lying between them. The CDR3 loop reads CASSLTGSSYEQYF. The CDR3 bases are TGTGCCAGCAGCTTAACAGGGAGCTCCTACGAGCAGTACTTC.

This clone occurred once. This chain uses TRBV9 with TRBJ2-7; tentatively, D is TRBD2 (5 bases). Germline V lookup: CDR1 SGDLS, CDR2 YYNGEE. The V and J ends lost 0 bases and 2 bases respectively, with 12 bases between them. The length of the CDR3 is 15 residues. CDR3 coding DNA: TGTGCCAGCAGCGTAGGACCGGGATCTCCCTACGAGCAGTACTTC. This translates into CASSVGPGSPYEQYF.